This TCR beta chain was captured in a study of T cell responses to AZD1222 COVID-19 vaccine. The V and J ends lost 0 bases and 0 bases respectively, with 10 bases between them. The CDR3 has 15 residues. Germline CDR1 and CDR2: SGDLS and YYNGEE. Concerning this clone itself: Its antigen is still unknown.

General study points: Vaccination with two AZD1222 doses was followed by a rise in Spike-specific TCR breadth and depth. CD4 TCRs associated with vaccination spanned spike, dominating at 160-218 and 743-854.

The data were produced by immunoSEQ multiplex PCR, yet TCRdb's version contains in-frame clones alone and is incomplete. The repertoire holds roughly 150,000 clones, with less than 95% as singletons. Source: peripheral blood, taken on day 0 of AZD1222 vaccination. The receptor was isolated from an adult in good health. The chain links TRBV9 to TRBJ2-7, with TRBD2 as a possible D gene (5 bases). CDR3 DNA: TGTGCCAGCAGCGTAGGGTTGGGGAGCTCCTACGAGCAGTACTTC. Translation gives CASSVGLGSSYEQYF. The variable domain in full, with the rest retrieved from reference TRBV9 and TRBJ2-7, is DSGVTQTPKHLITATGQRVTLRCSPRSGDLSVYWYQQSLDQGLQFLIQYYNGEERAKGNILERFSAQQFPDLHSELNLSSLELGDSALYFCASSVGLGSSYEQYFGPGTRLTVT.